These 30 T cell receptor beta chains were all obtained from the same sample, sequenced in a study of blood T cell repertoires in COVID-19. Generated by immunoSEQ multiplex PCR, the TCRdb table keeps only in-frame clones and is missing some. The table records around 200,000 clones, roughly 89% of them present only once. Sequencing used peripheral blood. All receptors derive from a woman younger than 35 who had recovered from COVID-19.

The chain couples TRBV5-6 to TRBJ1-2; D remains ambiguous. Germline V lookup: CDR1 SGHDT, CDR2 YYEEEE. CDR3 length equals 15 residues. The V end lost 0 bases, the J end lost 8 bases, and 17 bases lay between the germline ends. CDR3 sequence reads: CASSLVLGFGGGYTF. The CDR3 DNA sequence: TGTGCCAGCAGCTTGGTTCTGGGCTTCGGAGGGGGCTACACCTTC. The full variable domain, with the rest looked up from reference TRBV5-6 and TRBJ1-2, is DAGVTQSPTHLIKTRGQQVTLRCSPKSGHDTVSWYQQALGQGPQFIFQYYEEEERQRGNFPDRFSGHQFPNYSSELNVNALLLGDSALYLCASSLVLGFGGGYTFGSGTRLTVV.

This chain links TRBV18 with TRBJ1-2, with D possibly matching TRBD1 (6 bases). The V gene's germline CDR1 is KGHSH and CDR2 LQKENI. CDR3 length equals 17 residues. With 1 base removed from V and 6 bases from J, the gap between germline ends came to 21 bases. This CDR3 reads CASSPRQGRAVEDGYTF. CDR3 sequence (DNA): TGTGCCAGCTCACCACGTCAGGGGCGGGCGGTGGAGGATGGCTACACCTTC.

The chain is built from TRBV2 and TRBJ1-2, with 9 nucleotides matching TRBD1. Trimming at V came to 4 bases and at J to 3 bases, leaving 6 bases not matched to a gene. This CDR3 is built from 15 residues. Germline CDR1 SNHLY, CDR2 FYNNEI. In nucleotides, the CDR3 is TGTGCCAGCAGTGCGAGGGGACAGGGAGACTATGGCTACACCTTC. Translating it yields CASSARGQGDYGYTF.

The genes are TRBV4-1 and TRBJ2-1; D perhaps matches TRBD2 (6 bases). The CDR3 runs to 15 residues. The V and J ends lost 1 base and 3 bases respectively, with 10 bases between them. Per germline, CDR1 MGHRA and CDR2 YSYEKL. CDR3 in DNA: TGCGCCAGCAGCCAAGGCGGGGACGACTACAATGAGCAGTTCTTC. Translated: CASSQGGDDYNEQFF.

The J gene is TRBJ2-7, the V gene TRBV3-1 (or the pseudogene TRBV3-2); tentative D call: TRBD2 (6 bases). Germline-derived CDR1 and CDR2 are LGHDT and YNNKEL (reference sequence). The CDR3 contains 12 residues. The V and J ends lost 3 bases and 7 bases respectively, with 10 bases between them. CDR3 residues: CASSHRGGEQYF. In DNA, the CDR3 is TGTGCCAGCAGCCACAGAGGAGGGGAGCAGTACTTC.

V gene TRBV9 combines with J gene TRBJ2-3, with 8 bases aligning to TRBD2. The junction had 4 bases not matched to a gene; V was cut back by 6 bases and J by 1 base. CDR1 and CDR2 from the germline V gene are SGDLS and YYNGEE. The length of the CDR3 is 14 residues. CDR3 coding DNA: TGTGCCAGCAACAAAGCGGGGGGCACAGATACGCAGTATTTT. Translated, it gives CASNKAGGTDTQYF.

V is TRBV13 and J is TRBJ1-2, with 8 bases fitting TRBD1. This CDR3 contains 15 residues. Per the germline V gene, CDR1 is PRHDT and CDR2 is FYEKMQ (reference sequence). The trim removed 5 bases at V and 7 bases at J, leaving 12 bases unmatched. DNA for the CDR3: TGTGCCAGCAGCCGTTGGACAGGGATTCGAGGTGGCTACACCTTC. It specifies CASSRWTGIRGGYTF.

CDR3 in DNA: TGTGCCAGCAGTTGGGGGGGGACCACAGATACGCAGTATTTT. Translating gives CASSWGGTTDTQYF. The rearrangement uses TRBV2 and TRBJ2-3; TRBD2 aligns across 7 bases. V shed 5 bases, J shed 2 bases, and the junction held 4 bases outside the gene matches. This CDR3 comprises 14 residues. Germline assignment: CDR1 SNHLY and CDR2 FYNNEI.

The CDR3 loop reads CASSVEGTSVPSGANVLTF. The DNA for the CDR3 is TGTGCCAGCAGCGTAGAGGGGACTAGCGTACCCTCTGGGGCCAACGTCCTGACTTTC. The rearrangement links TRBV9 to TRBJ2-6, with 10 bases aligning to TRBD2. The trim removed 0 bases at V and 0 bases at J, leaving 6 bases unmatched. CDR3 length equals 19 residues. Germline CDR1 and CDR2: SGDLS and YYNGEE. Full variable domain (outside the CDR3, taken from reference TRBV9 and TRBJ2-6): DSGVTQTPKHLITATGQRVTLRCSPRSGDLSVYWYQQSLDQGLQFLIQYYNGEERAKGNILERFSAQQFPDLHSELNLSSLELGDSALYFCASSVEGTSVPSGANVLTFGAGSRLTVL.

The rearrangement uses TRBV30 and TRBJ2-3; 9 positions agree with TRBD2. CDR1 and CDR2 from the germline V gene are GTSNPN and SVGIG (reference sequence). Unmatched junction bases numbered 5, after V lost 8 bases and J lost 2 bases. The CDR3 consists of 13 residues. The CDR3 sequence is CARSGSNTDTQYF. In DNA, the CDR3 is TGTGCCCGTAGCGGGAGTAACACAGATACGCAGTATTTT.

V is TRBV6-6 and J is TRBJ1-6, with TRBD1 matching over 8 bases. The germline CDR1 and CDR2 sequences are MNHNY and SVGAGI (reference sequence). J gave up 4 bases and V 3 bases, and 5 bases lay outside the gene matches. This CDR3 region has 16 residues. CDR3 sequence: CASSYLTGGYNSPLHF. CDR3 in DNA: TGTGCCAGCAGTTATCTTACAGGGGGGTATAATTCACCCCTCCACTTT.

V usage is TRBV11-2 and J usage is TRBJ2-1; D not resolved. There are 12 residues in the CDR3. The germline CDR1 and CDR2 sequences are SGHAT and FQNNGV. V lost 0 bases and J lost 9, with 6 bases in between. In DNA form, the CDR3 reads TGTGCCAGCAGCTTAGATGTAATTGAGCAGTTCTTC. This gives the protein CASSLDVIEQFF.

The V gene is TRBV18, the J gene TRBJ2-1; D unclear. The V gene's germline CDR1 is KGHSH and CDR2 LQKENI. Trimming removed 2 bases from V and 7 bases from J, with 12 bases in between. The CDR3 has 14 residues. This chain's CDR3 is CASSPGAALNEQFF. The CDR3 nucleotides read TGTGCCAGCTCACCAGGAGCCGCTCTTAATGAGCAGTTCTTC.

The chain couples TRBV2 to TRBJ2-5; TRBD1 agrees at 7 bases. The CDR3 loop spans 15 amino acids. Germline loops: CDR1 SNHLY, CDR2 FYNNEI. With 6 bases clipped from V and 5 bases from J, the junction kept 12 bases outside the gene matches. CDR3 sequence reads: CASRAMTGYFETQYF. The CDR3 region has the DNA TGTGCCAGCAGGGCGATGACAGGGTACTTCGAGACCCAGTACTTC.

The gene calls are TRBV10-3 and TRBJ1-5; D possibly corresponds to TRBD1 (5 bases). The germline V and J ends were trimmed by 3 bases and 4 bases, with 7 bases remaining between them. The germline V gene has CDR1 ENHRY and CDR2 SYGVKD. This CDR3 is built from 13 residues. The CDR3 reads CAISDDRNQPQHF. The CDR3, as DNA: TGTGCCATCAGTGACGACAGAAATCAGCCCCAGCATTTT.

The V and J genes are TRBV6-6 and TRBJ2-7, with D possibly being TRBD2 (7 bases). The CDR3 extends over 15 amino acids. Trimming stripped 10 bases from V and 1 base from J, with 20 bases between. CDR1 and CDR2 from the germline V gene are MNHNY and SVGAGI (reference sequence). The CDR3 here is CATSLGGVGSYEQYF. In DNA, the CDR3 is TGTGCCACATCTCTAGGGGGGGTGGGATCCTACGAGCAGTACTTC.

Concerning this clone itself: The same CDR3 can be traced to other DNA sequences in this sample. The chain links TRBV19 to TRBJ1-5; TRBD1 matches 10 bases. The germline V gene encodes CDR1 LNHDA and CDR2 SQIVND (reference sequence). The CDR3 spans 15 residues. V trimming: 4 bases; J trimming: 0 bases; junction bases outside the gene matches: 0. The CDR3 region is CASSRTGGSNQPQHF. The CDR3 DNA reads TGTGCCAGTAGTAGGACAGGGGGTAGCAATCAGCCCCAGCATTTT.

J is TRBJ1-1 and V is TRBV5-4; possible D gene TRBD1, 6 bases. CDR3 size: 15 residues. Looked up from germline, CDR1 is SGHNT and CDR2 is YYREEE (reference sequence). Trimming took off 3 bases at V and 3 bases at J, with 15 bases between the two ends. CDR3 region: CASSSPKGVYTEAFF. The CDR3 bases are TGTGCCAGCAGCTCCCCGAAGGGGGTGTACACTGAAGCTTTCTTT.

V gene TRBV7-2 combines with J gene TRBJ2-7, with D hard to call. The CDR3 sequence is 14 residues long. CDR1 and CDR2 from the germline V gene are SGHTA and FQGNSA. The V gene lost 1 base and the J gene lost 4 bases, with 11 bases spanning the gap. The CDR3 DNA reads as TGTGCCAGCAGCTTAGGGCCGAAAAATTACGAGCAGTACGTC. Amino acids: CASSLGPKNYEQYV.

The V call is TRBV10-3, the J call TRBJ2-1, with TRBD2 matching over 8 bases. V lost 10 bases and J lost 7; bases outside the gene matches: 9. CDR1 and CDR2 from the germline V gene are ENHRY and SYGVKD. The CDR3 sequence is 13 residues long. CDR3 region: CATTGTSGNEQFF. The DNA of the CDR3 is TGTGCCACCACGGGTACTAGCGGTAATGAGCAGTTCTTC.

The CDR3 loop is CASRKTGGGYTF. The CDR3 DNA sequence: TGTGCCAGTAGGAAAACGGGAGGCGGCTACACCTTC. This chain links TRBV19 with TRBJ1-2; D remains unclear. This CDR3 has 12 amino acids. The V end lost 6 bases, the J end lost 8 bases, and 13 bases lay between the germline ends. Germline assignment: CDR1 LNHDA and CDR2 SQIVND (reference sequence).

V and J are TRBV4-1 and TRBJ1-1, with 7 nucleotides matching TRBD1. The CDR3 has 15 residues. CDR1 and CDR2 from the germline V gene are MGHRA and YSYEKL. V lost 4 bases, J lost 4 bases, and 9 bases stayed unmatched. CDR3 residues: CASSLVGTEPTEAFF. The CDR3 coding sequence is TGCGCCAGCAGCCTTGTCGGGACAGAACCCACTGAAGCTTTCTTT.

V gene TRBV5-4 combines with J gene TRBJ2-7, with TRBD2 matching over 15 bases. Germline trimming cut 3 bases from V and 1 base from J; bases unmatched to any gene: 2. This CDR3 region has 16 residues. Germline V CDR1 and CDR2: SGHNT, YYREEE (reference sequence). In nucleotides, the CDR3 is TGTGCCAGCAGCTGGGGGACTAGCGGGGGGTCCTACGAGCAGTACTTC. Amino acids: CASSWGTSGGSYEQYF.

The rearrangement links TRBV18 to TRBJ1-4; D unresolved. The V end lost 2 bases, the J end lost 5 bases, and 12 bases lay between the germline ends. From germline, CDR1 is KGHSH and CDR2 LQKENI. The CDR3 has 15 residues. Written as DNA, the CDR3 is TGTGCCAGCTCACCAGAGAGCGCGGGAAATGAAAAACTGTTTTTT. It codes for CASSPESAGNEKLFF.

This rearrangement joins TRBV5-1 to TRBJ2-7, with 12 bases identical to TRBD1. This CDR3 has 14 residues. Germline loops: CDR1 SGHRS, CDR2 YFSETQ. The V and J ends lost 4 bases and 5 bases, in that order; junction bases with no gene match: 4. The CDR3 nucleotides are TGCGCCAGCAGCGATGGGACAGGGGGCCACGAGCAGTACGTC. Protein product: CASSDGTGGHEQYV.

The chain employs TRBV27 and TRBJ2-7; D possibly corresponds to TRBD2 (7 bases). The germline gives CDR1 MNHEY, CDR2 SMNVEV (reference sequence). There are 13 residues in the CDR3. V was pared by 6 bases and J by 3 bases, with 12 bases between. The CDR3, as DNA: TGTGCCAGCAGCACGGGGGGCCGCTACGAGCAGTACTTC. Translating gives CASSTGGRYEQYF.

The chain has TRBV27 and TRBJ1-5, with TRBD1 as a possible D gene (6 bases). The germline V and J ends were trimmed by 6 bases and 5 bases, with 11 bases remaining between them. Germline CDR1 MNHEY, CDR2 SMNVEV (reference sequence). This CDR3 region has 13 residues. The CDR3 loop reads CASSLGQHQPQHF. The CDR3 DNA reads TGTGCCAGCAGCCTCGGACAGCATCAGCCCCAGCATTTT.

The V call is TRBV5-4, the J call TRBJ2-5, with D perhaps TRBD1 (6 bases). Trimming took off 4 bases at V and 7 bases at J, with 20 bases between the two ends. CDR3 length: 15 amino acids. Germline CDR1 reads SGHNT; CDR2 reads YYREEE (reference sequence). The CDR3 bases are TGTGCCAGCAGCCCCTCGATGGGACACGAGGGGACCCAGTACTTC. Amino acids: CASSPSMGHEGTQYF.

The chain joins TRBV4-3 to TRBJ2-3; 8 positions agree with TRBD2. Germline V gene sequence: CDR1 LGHNA, CDR2 YSLEER. The V and J ends lost 1 base and 2 bases, in that order; junction bases with no gene match: 5. This CDR3 is 16 amino acids long. CDR3 residues: CASSQGEREYTDTQYF. As DNA, the CDR3 is TGCGCCAGCAGCCAAGGGGAGCGGGAGTACACAGATACGCAGTATTTT.

The chain joins TRBV27 to TRBJ1-5, with 9 positions matching TRBD1. The germline gives CDR1 MNHEY, CDR2 SMNVEV (reference sequence). CDR3 length: 14 residues. V lost 8 bases and J lost 2; bases outside the gene matches: 4. DNA of the CDR3: TGTGCCAGCGGACGACAGGGGGGCAATCAGCCCCAGCATTTT. It codes for CASGRQGGNQPQHF.